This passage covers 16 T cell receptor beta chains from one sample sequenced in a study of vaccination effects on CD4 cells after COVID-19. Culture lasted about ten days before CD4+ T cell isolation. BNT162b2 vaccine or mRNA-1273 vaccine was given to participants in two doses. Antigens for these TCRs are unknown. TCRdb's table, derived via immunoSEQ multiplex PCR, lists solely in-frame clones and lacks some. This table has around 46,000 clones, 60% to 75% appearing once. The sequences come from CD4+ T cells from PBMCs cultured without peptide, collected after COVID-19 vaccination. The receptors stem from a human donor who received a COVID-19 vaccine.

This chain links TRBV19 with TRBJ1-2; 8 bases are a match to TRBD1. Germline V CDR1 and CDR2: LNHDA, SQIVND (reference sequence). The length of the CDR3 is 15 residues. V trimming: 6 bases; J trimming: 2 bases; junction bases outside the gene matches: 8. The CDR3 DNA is TGTGCCAGTAGCACCCCGGACAGGGCAAACTATGGCTACACCTTC. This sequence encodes CASSTPDRANYGYTF.

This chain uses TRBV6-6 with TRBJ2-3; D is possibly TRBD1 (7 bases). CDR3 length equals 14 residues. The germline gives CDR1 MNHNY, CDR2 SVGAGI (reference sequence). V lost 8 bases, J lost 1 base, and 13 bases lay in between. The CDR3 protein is CASRGTARTDTQYF. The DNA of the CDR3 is TGTGCCAGCCGCGGGACAGCCCGCACAGATACGCAGTATTTT.

The CDR3 region has the DNA TGTGCCAGCAGCTCCGGACAGAATCAGCCCCAGCATTTT. It is translated as CASSSGQNQPQHF. The rearrangement uses TRBV7-8 and TRBJ1-5; D is perhaps TRBD1 (6 bases). V lost 4 bases and J lost 4, with 8 bases in between. CDR1 SGHVS and CDR2 FQNEAQ come from the germline V gene. The CDR3 runs to 13 residues.

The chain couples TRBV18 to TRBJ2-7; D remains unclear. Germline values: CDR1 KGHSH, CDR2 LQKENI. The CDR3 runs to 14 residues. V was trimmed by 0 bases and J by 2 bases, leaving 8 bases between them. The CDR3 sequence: CASSPPSVAYEQYF. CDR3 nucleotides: TGTGCCAGCTCACCACCGAGTGTAGCCTACGAGCAGTACTTC.

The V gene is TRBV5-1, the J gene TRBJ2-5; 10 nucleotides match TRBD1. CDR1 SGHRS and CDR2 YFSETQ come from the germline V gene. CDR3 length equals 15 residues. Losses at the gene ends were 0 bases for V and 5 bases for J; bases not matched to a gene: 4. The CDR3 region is CASSLAGTGEETQYF. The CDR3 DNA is TGCGCCAGCAGCTTGGCGGGGACAGGGGAGGAGACCCAGTACTTC.

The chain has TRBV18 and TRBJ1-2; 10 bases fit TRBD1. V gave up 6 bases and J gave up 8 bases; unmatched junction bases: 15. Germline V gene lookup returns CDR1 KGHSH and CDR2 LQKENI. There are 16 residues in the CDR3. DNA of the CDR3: TGTGCCAGCTCGCTATCCGGGACAGGGGTTCAGAAGGGCTACACCTTC. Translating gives CASSLSGTGVQKGYTF.

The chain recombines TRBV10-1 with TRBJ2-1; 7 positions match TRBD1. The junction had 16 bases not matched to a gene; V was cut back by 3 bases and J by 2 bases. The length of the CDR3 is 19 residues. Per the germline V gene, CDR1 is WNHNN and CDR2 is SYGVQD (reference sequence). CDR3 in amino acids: CASSDPSTNDRVTYNEQFF. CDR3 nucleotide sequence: TGCGCCAGCAGTGATCCGTCGACGAACGACAGGGTTACCTACAATGAGCAGTTCTTC.

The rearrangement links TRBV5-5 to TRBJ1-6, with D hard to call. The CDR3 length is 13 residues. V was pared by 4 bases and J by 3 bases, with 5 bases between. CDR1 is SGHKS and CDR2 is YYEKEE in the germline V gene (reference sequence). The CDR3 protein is CASSGIYNSPLHF. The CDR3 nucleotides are TGTGCCAGCAGCGGAATCTATAATTCACCCCTCCACTTT. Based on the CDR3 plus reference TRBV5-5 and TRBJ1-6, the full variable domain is DAGVTQSPTHLIKTRGQQVTLRCSPISGHKSVSWYQQVLGQGPQFIFQYYEKEERGRGNFPDRFSARQFPNYSSELNVNALLLGDSALYLCASSGIYNSPLHFGNGTRLTVT.

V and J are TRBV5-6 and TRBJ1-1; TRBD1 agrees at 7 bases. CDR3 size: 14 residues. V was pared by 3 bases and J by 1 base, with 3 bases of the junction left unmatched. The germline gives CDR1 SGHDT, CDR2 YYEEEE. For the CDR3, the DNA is TGTGCCAGCAGCTCGGGACAGACGAACACTGAAGCTTTCTTT. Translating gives CASSSGQTNTEAFF. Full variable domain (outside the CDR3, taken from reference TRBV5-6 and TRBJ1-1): DAGVTQSPTHLIKTRGQQVTLRCSPKSGHDTVSWYQQALGQGPQFIFQYYEEEERQRGNFPDRFSGHQFPNYSSELNVNALLLGDSALYLCASSSGQTNTEAFFGQGTRLTVV.

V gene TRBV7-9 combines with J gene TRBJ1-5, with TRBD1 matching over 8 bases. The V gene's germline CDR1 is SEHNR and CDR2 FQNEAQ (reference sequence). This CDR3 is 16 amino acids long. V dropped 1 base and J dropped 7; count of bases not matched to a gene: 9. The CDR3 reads CASSLGADRGGQPQHF. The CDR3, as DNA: TGTGCCAGCAGCTTAGGGGCCGACAGGGGAGGACAGCCCCAGCATTTT. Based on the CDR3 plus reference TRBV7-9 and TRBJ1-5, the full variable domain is DTGVSQNPRHKITKRGQNVTFRCDPISEHNRLYWYRQTLGQGPEFLTYFQNEAQLEKSRLLSDRFSAERPKGSFSTLEIQRTEQGDSAMYLCASSLGADRGGQPQHFGDGTRLSIL.

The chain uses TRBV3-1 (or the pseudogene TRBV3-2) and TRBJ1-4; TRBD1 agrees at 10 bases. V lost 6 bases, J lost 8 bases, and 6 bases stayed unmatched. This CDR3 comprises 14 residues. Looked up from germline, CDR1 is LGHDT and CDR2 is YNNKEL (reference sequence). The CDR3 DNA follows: TGTGCCAGCAGTCCCGGGACAGGGGTCGAAAAACTGTTTTTT. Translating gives CASSPGTGVEKLFF.

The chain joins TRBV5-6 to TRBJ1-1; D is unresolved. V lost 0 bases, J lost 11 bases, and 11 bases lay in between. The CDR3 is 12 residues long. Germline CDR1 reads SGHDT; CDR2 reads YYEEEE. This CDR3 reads CASSLGPSSAFF. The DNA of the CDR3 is TGTGCCAGCAGCTTGGGCCCGTCGAGCGCTTTCTTT.

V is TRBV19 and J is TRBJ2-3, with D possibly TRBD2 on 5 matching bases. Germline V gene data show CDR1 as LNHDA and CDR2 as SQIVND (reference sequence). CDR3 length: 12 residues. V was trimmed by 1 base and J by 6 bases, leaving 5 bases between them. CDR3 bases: TGTGCCAGTAGTATAGGGAGGGATACGCAGTATTTT. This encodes CASSIGRDTQYF.

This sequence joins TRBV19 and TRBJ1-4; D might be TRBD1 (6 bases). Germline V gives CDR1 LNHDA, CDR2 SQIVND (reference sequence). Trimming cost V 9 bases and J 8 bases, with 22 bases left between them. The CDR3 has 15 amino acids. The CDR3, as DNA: TGTGCCAGCCACAGGGACGCTGGGTGGAGCGAAAAACTGTTTTTT. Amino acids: CASHRDAGWSEKLFF. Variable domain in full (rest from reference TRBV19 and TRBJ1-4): DGGITQSPKYLFRKEGQNVTLSCEQNLNHDAMYWYRQDPGQGLRLIYYSQIVNDFQKGDIAEGYSVSREKKESFPLTVTSAQKNPTAFYLCASHRDAGWSEKLFFGSGTQLSVL.

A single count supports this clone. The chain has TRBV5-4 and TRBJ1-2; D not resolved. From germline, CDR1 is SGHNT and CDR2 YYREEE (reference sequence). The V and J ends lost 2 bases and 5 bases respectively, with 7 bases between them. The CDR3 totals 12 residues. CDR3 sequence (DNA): TGTGCCAGCAGCTTAGACAAGTATGGCTACACCTTC. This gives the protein CASSLDKYGYTF.

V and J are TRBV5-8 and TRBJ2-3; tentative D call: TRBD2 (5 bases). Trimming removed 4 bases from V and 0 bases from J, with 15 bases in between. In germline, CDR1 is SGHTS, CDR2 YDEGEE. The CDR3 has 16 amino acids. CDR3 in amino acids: CASSPTDWTSTDTQYF. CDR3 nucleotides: TGTGCCAGCAGCCCCACGGACTGGACTAGCACAGATACGCAGTATTTT.